A single sample is the source of the 18 T cell receptor beta chains below, sequenced in a study of Graves' ophthalmopathy and Graves' hyperthyroidism. Investigators amplified TCR beta CDR3 regions from RNA transcripts. First-round RT-PCR used HTBI primers; second-round multiplex PCR followed. MiXCR was run by TCRdb on the multiplex PCR reads, yielding one entry per CDR3 protein. The data hold approximately 460,000 distinct CDR3 sequences, with over 13% observed a single time. The sequenced sample consisted of blood. The receptors come from a woman in her twenties or thirties with Graves' ophthalmopathy.

There are many counts of this clonotype. The gene calls are TRBV28 and TRBJ2-5; perhaps TRBD1 as D (6 bases). The germline CDR1 and CDR2 sequences are MDHEN and SYDVKM. This CDR3 region has 14 residues. Trimming took off 5 bases at V and 5 bases at J, with 15 bases between the two ends. CDR3 bases: TGTGCCAGCAGTCTCCCCCAGGGGTGGGAGACCCAGTACTTC. Amino acid sequence: CASSLPQGWETQYF.

The V gene is TRBV28, the J gene TRBJ2-4, with TRBD1 as a possible D gene (5 bases). V shed 6 bases and J shed 0 bases, with 9 bases lying between them. The length of the CDR3 is 14 residues. CDR1 and CDR2 from the germline V gene are MDHEN and SYDVKM. The chain's CDR3 is CASSLTAAKNIQYF. The CDR3 region has the DNA TGTGCCAGCAGCTTGACAGCAGCCAAAAACATTCAGTACTTC.

V usage is TRBV6-1 and J usage is TRBJ1-1; D gene ambiguous. Germline V gene lookup returns CDR1 MNHNS and CDR2 SASEGT. This CDR3 spans 12 amino acids. V dropped 8 bases and J dropped 0 bases, with 7 bases sitting between them. CDR3 DNA sequence: TGTGCCAGCCTGAGGATGAACACTGAAGCTTTCTTT. Protein sequence: CASLRMNTEAFF.

A remark on this clonotype: One end of the junction does not line up with germline, which may come from a read error. This chain joins TRBV6-1 and TRBJ1-2; D is possibly TRBD1 (5 bases). Per germline, CDR1 MNHNS and CDR2 SASEGT. This CDR3 is built from 16 residues. Written as DNA, the CDR3 is TGTGCCAGCAGTGAACCAGGACTCCAGGGACGCCCCGGCTACATCTTC. As protein: CASSEPGLQGRPGYIF.

This clonotype was detected many times. The V and J genes are TRBV20-1 and TRBJ1-6, with D possibly matching TRBD1 (5 bases). CDR1 and CDR2 from the germline V gene are DFQATT and SNEGSKA (reference sequence). The V and J ends lost 3 bases and 7 bases respectively, with 22 bases between them. This CDR3 region has 17 residues. The DNA of the CDR3 is TGCAGTGCTAGTTCTTCGAAACTCGGGAAGGGGAATTCACCCCTCCACTTT. The encoded protein is CSASSSKLGKGNSPLHF.

At least ten counts were recorded for this clonotype. The rearrangement joins TRBV5-1 to TRBJ1-3; 8 bases are shared with TRBD1. Germline CDR1 is SGHRS and CDR2 is YFSETQ. With 3 bases clipped from V and 2 bases from J, the junction kept 1 base outside the gene matches. CDR3 length: 14 residues. The CDR3 DNA sequence: TGCGCCAGCAGCTCGGGACAGGCTGGAAACACCATATATTTT. Its translation is CASSSGQAGNTIYF.

This clonotype has ten or more counts. The genes are TRBV6-1 and TRBJ1-3; D is unresolved. V was trimmed by 2 bases and J by 0 bases, leaving 2 bases between them. CDR1 and CDR2 from the germline V gene are MNHNS and SASEGT. The CDR3 sequence is 13 residues long. For the CDR3, the DNA is TGTGCCAGCAGTGAAATCTCTGGAAACACCATATATTTT. Protein product: CASSEISGNTIYF.

This clonotype was found many times. The rearrangement joins TRBV11-2 to TRBJ2-7; D unclear. This CDR3 is 12 amino acids long. V was trimmed by 11 bases and J by 4 bases, leaving 15 bases between them. Germline CDR1 is SGHAT and CDR2 is FQNNGV. The CDR3 DNA follows: TGTGCCGTGGCAGGTCTTACGTACGAGCAGTACTTC. Encoded protein: CAVAGLTYEQYF.

Ten or more counts support this clonotype. The chain combines TRBV9 with TRBJ1-2, with D perhaps TRBD1 (5 bases). CDR1 and CDR2 (germline): SGDLS, YYNGEE. The CDR3 spans 13 residues. The V end lost 3 bases, the J end lost 4 bases, and 10 bases lay between the germline ends. CDR3 DNA: TGTGCCAGCAGCGACGCGGGGCTCTATGGCTACACCTTC. Translating it yields CASSDAGLYGYTF.

This clonotype appeared many times. The V gene is TRBV28, the J gene TRBJ2-2; maybe TRBD2 (6 bases). V lost 2 bases to trimming and J lost 5 bases, with 15 bases between them. The CDR3 has 16 amino acids. Per the germline V gene, CDR1 is MDHEN and CDR2 is SYDVKM. The chain's CDR3 is CASSLLRDSPTGELFF. The CDR3, as DNA: TGTGCCAGCAGTTTACTCCGGGACTCCCCTACCGGGGAGCTGTTTTTT.

This clonotype was detected many times. This rearrangement joins TRBV27 to TRBJ1-3; no reliable D call. V shed 4 bases and J shed 4 bases, with 2 bases lying between them. The germline gives CDR1 MNHEY, CDR2 SMNVEV (reference sequence). The CDR3 has 11 residues. Here the CDR3 reads CASSYGNTIYF. For the CDR3, the DNA is TGTGCCAGCAGTTACGGAAACACCATATATTTT.

This clonotype was seen ten or more times. The rearrangement uses TRBV12-3 or TRBV12-4 and TRBJ1-5; TRBD1 matches at 8 bases. The CDR3 totals 15 residues. Unmatched junction bases numbered 9, after V lost 5 bases and J lost 6 bases. CDR3 DNA sequence: TGTGCCAGCAGTGCCTCAGGGGGCAGAGTTCAGCCCCAGCATTTT. Amino acids: CASSASGGRVQPQHF.

This clonotype was counted at least ten times. The genes are TRBV28 and TRBJ1-2, with D unresolved. The germline V and J ends were trimmed by 5 bases and 0 bases, with 16 bases remaining between them. Germline values: CDR1 MDHEN, CDR2 SYDVKM. The CDR3 has 16 amino acids. CDR3 in amino acids: CASSPLGGRANYGYTF. CDR3 bases: TGTGCCAGCAGTCCCCTAGGAGGCCGGGCTAACTATGGCTACACCTTC.

This clonotype came up many times. The V gene is TRBV15, the J gene TRBJ1-1; D is uncertain. V gave up 0 bases and J gave up 4 bases, with 12 bases separating them. This CDR3 has 15 amino acids. The V gene's germline CDR1 is LNHNV and CDR2 YYDKDF (reference sequence). DNA for the CDR3: TGTGCCACCAGCAGAGATCGGATTGGTCCCACTGAAGCTTTCTTT. Its protein is CATSRDRIGPTEAFF.

In its sample, this clonotype was seen a few times. For the CDR3, the DNA is TGTGCCAGCAGCCCCCGAACTAGCGGGGGCCTCCAAGAGACCCAGTACTTC. As protein: CASSPRTSGGLQETQYF. This chain joins TRBV9 and TRBJ2-5, with 11 positions matching TRBD2. J gave up 1 base and V 4 bases, and 9 bases lay outside the gene matches. The CDR3 has 17 residues. From germline, CDR1 is SGDLS and CDR2 YYNGEE.

This clonotype was found many times. This chain joins TRBV10-3 and TRBJ1-2; TRBD1 is a possible D gene (6 bases). Germline assignment: CDR1 ENHRY and CDR2 SYGVKD. V was pared by 5 bases and J by 7 bases, with 14 bases between. The length of the CDR3 is 13 residues. CDR3 sequence reads: CAISFQKDSGYTF. The CDR3 DNA reads TGTGCCATCAGTTTCCAAAAGGACAGTGGCTACACCTTC.

This clonotype has at least ten counts. The rearrangement uses TRBV6-1 and TRBJ2-7; 10 bases are shared with TRBD1. J gave up 3 bases and V 4 bases, and 6 bases lay outside the gene matches. Per the germline V gene, CDR1 is MNHNS and CDR2 is SASEGT. This CDR3 comprises 15 residues. CDR3 coding DNA: TGTGCCAGCAGTGTCACCGGGACAGGGGTCTACGAGCAGTACTTC. It specifies CASSVTGTGVYEQYF.

This clonotype showed up many times. The V gene is TRBV30, the J gene TRBJ1-1; D gene uncertain. There are 14 residues in the CDR3. In germline, CDR1 is GTSNPN, CDR2 SVGIG (reference sequence). The V and J ends lost 0 bases and 1 base respectively, with 9 bases between them. The CDR3 DNA follows: TGTGCCTGGAGTGTACCGCCCCAGAACACTGAAGCTTTCTTT. Amino acids: CAWSVPPQNTEAFF.